This TCR beta chain was sequenced during a study of beta chain bispecific antibodies for T cell cancers (dated by TCRdb to the early 2020s). In terms of the full investigation: Healthy donor T cells were cocultured with T cell leukemia lines and bispecific antibodies, and TRBV sequencing of the surviving cells was then used to measure how much each TRBV family was depleted. Surface TRBV12 (TRBV12-3) was expressed by Jurkat cells, and surface TRBV5-5 was expressed by HPB-ALL cells.

This clonotype was seen at least ten times. It has no known antigen specificity. The record has no base qualities; no much larger clone is one base away. For CDR1 and CDR2, the germline V gene lists MGHRA and YSYEKL. V has 2 bases trimmed and J has 5 bases trimmed; junction bases matching no gene number 12. The CDR3 runs 17 amino acids, cysteine and phenylalanine included. Left in the record is the CDR3 DNA by itself, 51 bases read in frame from the first base. T cells were expanded from blood mononuclear cells with anti-CD3 antibody OKT3 or CD3/CD28 Dynabeads for approximately 3 days. The culture conditions for expanded T cells were RPMI 1640 plus 10% fetal bovine serum, recombinant human IL-2 (about 100 IU/ml) and IL-7 (roughly 5.5 ng/ml). Cocultures combined 5 x 10^4 or so normal T cells with 5 x 10^4 or so target cells and bispecific antibody in approximately 100 ul, incubated approximately 15 hours at 37°C. Each bispecific antibody was composed of two single-chain variable fragments, which were expressed in a single-chain diabody format with a His tag. Effector T cells were obtained from healthy human donors, and peripheral blood mononuclear cells were isolated from leukapheresis samples by Ficoll density gradient centrifugation.

Libraries incorporated unique molecular identifier barcodes, which were used to quantify clonotypes. Qiagen AllPrep DNA/RNA Micro kits were used to isolate total RNA, and an Agilent TapeStation was used to check RNA quality. TCR beta libraries were constructed by 5' RACE, in which cDNA synthesis was followed by two PCR steps with TCR beta constant-region gene-specific primers. TCR beta libraries were sequenced on an Illumina MiSeq platform. In the authors' own workflow: MIGEC, MiXCR and VDJtools were used for read processing. Clonotype frequency was computed as the clonotype's share of unique molecular identifiers among all unique molecular identifiers in the sample. Nonfunctional TRBV genes classified in IMGT as pseudogenes or open reading frames, such as TRBV1, TRBV12-1 and TRBV21, were excluded. TCRdb handled the public reads itself, with Q25 trimming in fastp and clone calling in MiXCR, and kept productive beta chains. Under each unique CDR3 protein, matching rows form one entry showing the most common genes and DNA. TCRdb, rather than the study authors, made the V and J calls. The sample contains 15,000 to 20,000 distinct CDR3 sequences, around 2.1% of them found a single time. The ten largest clones add up to 6.9% of the sample.

Study-wide conclusions, independent of this receptor: Every sequenced sample was a mix of normal T cells and leukemia cell line cells, and most of the targeted TRBV signal originated from the leukemia cells instead of the normal T cells. Cross-reactivity of the anti-TRBV5-5 antibody with TRBV5-6 was attributed to high sequence similarity between the two genes.

The source of this sequence is a human donor in good health. Some clones in this sample may be carry-over from other donors' samples. This sequence uses TRBV4-1 and TRBJ2-7; TRBD1 agrees with 10 junctional bases. The sample consisted of healthy donor T cells cultured with leukemia cells. The CDR3 protein sequence reads: CASSQIGAGDRGNEQYF. The nucleotide sequence is TGCGCCAGCAGCCAAATTGGGGCGGGGGACAGGGGCAACGAGCAGTACTTC.